This T cell receptor (beta chain) was sequenced in a study of blood T cell repertoires in COVID-19. Study in general: Specimens from acute and convalescent COVID-19 originated in the United States, Italy and Spain. PBMCs, B-cell-depleted T cells, or T cells provided the cDNA or gDNA that made up the material.

V was clipped by 6 bases and J by 2 bases; unmatched bases: 6. The CDR3 contains 15 residues. Germline loops: CDR1 MNHNY, CDR2 SVGAGI (reference sequence). Study processing details: Researchers report that nucleated cell counts were estimated from reference gene primer amplification. Assay used: immunoSEQ multiplex PCR; TCRdb lists only in-frame clones, some missing. The DNA gave D and trimming, while V, J and clone size come from that table. The sample carries over 100,000 clones, over 75% recorded once. Material: peripheral blood. This receptor was taken from a man older than 75 with acute or convalescent COVID-19. This chain links TRBV6-6 with TRBJ1-4; 7 bases map to TRBD1. CDR3 protein: CASRKTGATNEKLFF. CDR3 DNA sequence: TGTGCCAGCAGAAAAACAGGGGCCACTAATGAAAAACTGTTTTTT.